The 23 T cell receptor beta chains reported below all come from one sample, sequenced in a study of blood T cell repertoires in COVID-19. Only in-frame clones appear in the TCRdb table, and some are missing; sequencing was by immunoSEQ multiplex PCR. This repertoire shows under 30,000 clones, roughly 83% found once; its top ten account for about 10%. The sequenced sample consisted of peripheral blood. The receptors come from an older man with active COVID-19.

The V call is TRBV19, the J call TRBJ1-4; no clear D gene. The CDR3 runs to 14 residues. Germline CDR1 and CDR2: LNHDA and SQIVND (reference sequence). With 7 bases removed from V and 0 bases from J, the gap between germline ends came to 9 bases. CDR3 DNA sequence: TGTGCCAGTACCAACGGTGCAACTAATGAAAAACTGTTTTTT. It is translated as CASTNGATNEKLFF.

The chain joins TRBV12-5 to TRBJ1-5, with TRBD1 identical over 7 bases. Germline-derived CDR1 and CDR2 are LGHNT and FRNRAP. The CDR3 covers 16 residues. Germline trimming cut 1 base from V and 2 bases from J; bases unmatched to any gene: 5. CDR3 in amino acids: CASGLGQGEGNQPQHF. CDR3 bases: TGTGCTAGTGGTTTGGGACAGGGCGAGGGCAATCAGCCCCAGCATTTT.

The chain employs TRBV10-3 and TRBJ2-7; perhaps TRBD1 as D (6 bases). The germline CDR1 and CDR2 sequences are ENHRY and SYGVKD. The CDR3 covers 15 residues. The V and J ends lost 2 bases and 4 bases respectively, with 15 bases between them. This CDR3 reads CAISEKFRGGYEQYF. Written as DNA, the CDR3 is TGTGCCATCAGTGAGAAGTTTCGAGGGGGATACGAGCAGTACTTC.

This chain connects TRBV5-1 to TRBJ1-1; possibly TRBD1 for D (6 bases). This CDR3 comprises 14 residues. Germline-derived CDR1 and CDR2 are SGHRS and YFSETQ. Trimming took off 4 bases at V and 1 base at J, with 11 bases between the two ends. CDR3 nucleotides: TGCGCCAGCAGCGTACAGGGTGCGAACACTGAAGCTTTCTTT. Translation: CASSVQGANTEAFF. Full variable domain (outside the CDR3, taken from reference TRBV5-1 and TRBJ1-1): KAGVTQTPRYLIKTRGQQVTLSCSPISGHRSVSWYQQTPGQGLQFLFEYFSETQRNKGNFPGRFSGRQFSNSRSEMNVSTLELGDSALYLCASSVQGANTEAFFGQGTRLTVV.

This chain connects TRBV12-3 or TRBV12-4 to TRBJ1-1; D gene unclear. The V and J ends lost 7 bases and 1 base respectively, with 7 bases between them. This CDR3 region has 12 residues. The CDR3 is CASTRANTEAFF. The DNA of the CDR3 is TGTGCCAGCACCCGAGCGAACACTGAAGCTTTCTTT.

This rearrangement joins TRBV6-1 to TRBJ1-3; a weak D match, TRBD1 (6 bases). The CDR3 sequence is 16 residues long. Trimming left V 0 bases short and J 2 bases short, with 11 bases between. Germline V gene data show CDR1 as MNHNS and CDR2 as SASEGT. The CDR3 spells CASSEAKGTTGNTIYF. The CDR3 DNA reads as TGTGCCAGCAGTGAAGCGAAAGGGACAACTGGAAACACCATATATTTT.

The chain is built from TRBV6-5 and TRBJ1-4; TRBD1 agrees at 7 bases. Trimming took 6 bases from V and 8 from J; bases not matched to a gene: 12. The CDR3 runs to 15 residues. CDR1 MNHEY and CDR2 SVGAGI come from the germline V gene. CDR3 in amino acids: CASRDGSARGEKLFF. In nucleotides, the CDR3 is TGTGCCAGCAGAGATGGGTCCGCCAGGGGGGAAAAACTGTTTTTT.

The J gene is TRBJ2-2, the V gene TRBV7-9; perhaps TRBD2 as D (5 bases). The V end lost 6 bases, the J end lost 2 bases, and 13 bases lay between the germline ends. The germline V gene has CDR1 SEHNR and CDR2 FQNEAQ (reference sequence). The CDR3 is made up of 15 amino acids. The CDR3 sequence: CASSRTGINTGELFF. The CDR3 DNA reads as TGTGCCAGCAGTAGGACCGGGATCAACACCGGGGAGCTGTTTTTT.

The chain recombines TRBV6-5 with TRBJ1-1; D is unresolved. The CDR3 length is 15 residues. Trimming took off 6 bases at V and 8 bases at J, with 22 bases between the two ends. CDR1 and CDR2 (germline): MNHEY, SVGAGI. The CDR3 protein is CASSSGGIGRPEAFF. In DNA form, the CDR3 reads TGTGCCAGCAGCTCCGGTGGGATTGGGAGACCAGAAGCTTTCTTT.

The count of this clone is one. The rearrangement joins TRBV5-1 to TRBJ1-1; 9 bases map to TRBD1. CDR3 size: 14 residues. J lost 3 bases, V lost 6 bases, and 6 bases had no gene match. From germline, CDR1 is SGHRS and CDR2 YFSETQ. The CDR3 DNA is TGCGCCAGCAAAACACAGGGGGCAGACACTGAAGCTTTCTTT. It encodes CASKTQGADTEAFF. Using reference TRBV5-1 and TRBJ1-1 for the parts outside the CDR3, the full variable domain is KAGVTQTPRYLIKTRGQQVTLSCSPISGHRSVSWYQQTPGQGLQFLFEYFSETQRNKGNFPGRFSGRQFSNSRSEMNVSTLELGDSALYLCASKTQGADTEAFFGQGTRLTVV.

V usage is TRBV5-4 and J usage is TRBJ2-1; the match to TRBD2 covers 12 bases. Germline assignment: CDR1 SGHNT and CDR2 YYREEE (reference sequence). The CDR3 loop spans 17 amino acids. V shed 4 bases, J shed 0 bases, and the junction held 5 bases outside the gene matches. The CDR3 bases are TGTGCCAGCAGCCCCACGACTAGCGGGGGCTCCTACAATGAGCAGTTCTTC. This gives the protein CASSPTTSGGSYNEQFF.

V and J are TRBV18 and TRBJ2-3; D remains ambiguous. V lost 6 bases and J 2 bases, leaving 9 bases between the germline ends. This CDR3 contains 13 residues. CDR1 KGHSH and CDR2 LQKENI come from the germline V gene. For the CDR3, the DNA is TGTGCCAGCTCGGAAGCGCTCACAGATACGCAGTATTTT. This gives the protein CASSEALTDTQYF.

V usage is TRBV10-2 and J usage is TRBJ1-1, with a tentative D call TRBD1 (6 bases). Trimming cost V 0 bases and J 2 bases, with 7 bases left between them. The V gene's germline CDR1 is WSHSY and CDR2 SAAADI. CDR3 size: 14 residues. The CDR3 loop reads CASSESGGNTEAFF. The CDR3 DNA reads TGCGCCAGCAGTGAGTCTGGGGGCAACACTGAAGCTTTCTTT.

The gene calls are TRBV10-2 and TRBJ1-6; D gene unclear. CDR1 and CDR2 from the germline V gene are WSHSY and SAAADI. V gave up 3 bases and J gave up 1 base, with 13 bases separating them. The CDR3 has 17 residues. CDR3 loop: CASSEARGGSYNSPLHF. In DNA form, the CDR3 reads TGCGCCAGCAGTGAAGCCCGGGGAGGGTCCTATAATTCACCCCTCCACTTT.

The V call is TRBV9, the J call TRBJ2-5; 9 nucleotides line up with TRBD2. The CDR3 length is 16 residues. The ends lost 2 bases at V and 5 bases at J; junction bases unmatched: 10. Germline CDR1 and CDR2: SGDLS and YYNGEE. CDR3 coding DNA: TGTGCCAGCAGCGTTAGCGGGGGAGGGATTCCGGAGACCCAGTACTTC. It encodes CASSVSGGGIPETQYF.

V is TRBV29-1 and J is TRBJ2-7, with 7 nucleotides matching TRBD1. The CDR3 has 13 amino acids. J was trimmed by 3 bases and V by 7 bases; bases with no gene match: 9. CDR1 and CDR2 from the germline V gene are SQVTM and ANQGSEA. The chain's CDR3 is CSGTRGSYYEQYF. The CDR3 nucleotides are TGCAGCGGGACCAGGGGGTCCTACTACGAGCAGTACTTC.

The rearrangement uses TRBV7-9 and TRBJ1-3, with a tentative D call TRBD1 (6 bases). The CDR3 sequence is 17 residues long. The germline V gene encodes CDR1 SEHNR and CDR2 FQNEAQ (reference sequence). Trimming removed 4 bases at V and 0 bases at J, with 16 bases between. The CDR3 loop reads CASSSRDIGLSGNTIYF. CDR3 nucleotide sequence: TGTGCCAGCAGCTCTCGGGACATCGGACTCTCTGGAAACACCATATATTTT.

This chain joins TRBV7-9 and TRBJ1-1, with a tentative D call TRBD1 (6 bases). Germline values: CDR1 SEHNR, CDR2 FQNEAQ (reference sequence). This CDR3 has 13 residues. V was cut by 4 bases and J by 5 bases, with 11 bases left in between. The CDR3 sequence is CASSYREGTEAFF. The DNA for the CDR3 is TGTGCCAGCAGCTACAGGGAAGGAACTGAAGCTTTCTTT.

The chain couples TRBV10-2 to TRBJ2-7; unclear D gene. Trimming shortened V by 2 bases and J by 1 base, and 21 bases separated the two germline ends. CDR1 and CDR2 from the germline V gene are WSHSY and SAAADI. This CDR3 contains 18 residues. The CDR3 DNA reads as TGCGCCAGCAGTGAGAAGGCAGCGAGATCAGCCTCTTCCTACGAGCAGTACTTC. Translating gives CASSEKAARSASSYEQYF.

This clone was seen just once. This rearrangement joins TRBV19 to TRBJ1-5; TRBD1 is a possible D gene (5 bases). The CDR3 is made up of 16 amino acids. In germline, CDR1 is LNHDA, CDR2 SQIVND (reference sequence). Trimming stripped 10 bases from V and 2 bases from J, with 21 bases between. The CDR3 here is CATTRKDRIGNQPQHF. The DNA for the CDR3 is TGTGCCACAACGAGGAAAGACAGAATAGGCAATCAGCCCCAGCATTTT.

The gene calls are TRBV3-1 (or the pseudogene TRBV3-2) and TRBJ2-2; possibly TRBD1 for D (6 bases). The CDR3 consists of 15 residues. Looked up from germline, CDR1 is LGHDT and CDR2 is YNNKEL (reference sequence). Trimming took off 6 bases at V and 3 bases at J, with 14 bases between the two ends. The CDR3 DNA reads as TGTGCCAGCAGTCAACAGGGCTTGGACACCGGGGAGCTGTTTTTT. It encodes CASSQQGLDTGELFF.

The chain links TRBV5-1 to TRBJ1-1; tentatively, D is TRBD1 (5 bases). V was cut by 3 bases and J by 4 bases, with 10 bases left in between. The CDR3 runs 13 residues. Germline V gene lookup returns CDR1 SGHRS and CDR2 YFSETQ. The CDR3: CASSSQGSTEAFF. CDR3 bases: TGCGCCAGCAGCTCCCAGGGTTCCACTGAAGCTTTCTTT.

V usage is TRBV2 and J usage is TRBJ2-4; 12 bases are shared with TRBD2. CDR1 is SNHLY and CDR2 is FYNNEI in the germline V gene. The ends lost 5 bases at V and 1 base at J; junction bases unmatched: 3. The CDR3 sequence is 16 residues long. In nucleotides, the CDR3 is TGTGCCAGCAGTCCTACTAGCGGGGGGGCCAAAAACATTCAGTACTTC. Protein: CASSPTSGGAKNIQYF.